Shown below are 16 T cell receptor beta chains from a single sample sequenced in a study of HIV-infected patients and healthy controls (dated by TCRdb to the mid-2010s). Preparation of the library involved 5' RACE. Sequencing instrument: Illumina MiSeq. The public reads were run again by TCRdb, first through fastp at Q25 and then through MiXCR, and only productive beta chains were kept. Identical CDR3 protein sequences are pooled into one entry, listed with their most common genes and DNA. The sample table records some 20,000 distinct CDR3 sequences; approximately 18% of these occur just once. Around a third of the sample belongs to the ten largest clones. The sequencing sample was made of CD8+ T cells from blood. The receptors here all came from a human donor in good health.

The sample holds a few counts of this clonotype. This chain links TRBV7-6 with TRBJ1-1; D unresolved. Germline values: CDR1 SGHVS, CDR2 FNYEAQ. The V gene lost 1 base and the J gene lost 4 bases, with 13 bases spanning the gap. This CDR3 has 15 residues. The CDR3 reads CASSLDVAGGTEAFF. As DNA, the CDR3 is TGTGCCAGCAGCTTAGATGTGGCTGGCGGCACTGAAGCTTTCTTT.

This clonotype came up a few times. This rearrangement joins TRBV5-5 to TRBJ1-4; no firm D call. The CDR3 is 16 residues long. Trimming removed 0 bases at V and 8 bases at J, with 17 bases between. CDR1 is SGHKS, CDR2 YYEKEE, per germline (reference sequence). CDR3 loop: CASSLGLTQFREKLFF. CDR3 DNA: TGTGCCAGCAGCTTGGGGCTGACGCAGTTTAGGGAAAAACTGTTTTTT. The whole variable domain, remainder taken from reference TRBV5-5 and TRBJ1-4, is DAGVTQSPTHLIKTRGQQVTLRCSPISGHKSVSWYQQVLGQGPQFIFQYYEKEERGRGNFPDRFSARQFPNYSSELNVNALLLGDSALYLCASSLGLTQFREKLFFGSGTQLSVL.

In its sample, this clonotype was seen a few times. This sequence joins TRBV29-1 and TRBJ2-4, with D hard to call. V dropped 0 bases and J dropped 2 bases, with 11 bases sitting between them. The CDR3 sequence is 15 residues long. CDR1 and CDR2 (germline): SQVTM, ANQGSEA. Here the CDR3 reads CSVEDGILTKNIQYF. The DNA of the CDR3 is TGCAGCGTTGAAGATGGCATTCTTACCAAAAACATTCAGTACTTC.

A note on this clonotype: This may come from a read error, since a much larger clone is one base off. This chain uses TRBV7-9 with TRBJ2-7; D not certain. Germline CDR1 and CDR2: SEHNR and FQNEAQ (reference sequence). The CDR3 is 13 amino acids. CDR3: CTSSFLTSYEQYF. In DNA, the CDR3 is TGTACCAGCAGCTTCTTGACCTCCTACGAGCAGTACTTC.

This clonotype was observed a handful of times. The chain links TRBV20-1 to TRBJ2-7, with a possible D match to TRBD1 (5 bases). Trimming removed 0 bases from V and 1 base from J, with 13 bases in between. CDR1 and CDR2 from the germline V gene are DFQATT and SNEGSKA (reference sequence). The CDR3 length is 15 residues. CDR3 bases: TGCAGTGCTAGAGACAGGGAAAGGTCATCCTACGAGCAGTACTTC. This sequence encodes CSARDRERSSYEQYF.

Many counts were recorded for this clonotype. The chain combines TRBV7-9 with TRBJ2-4, with a possible D match to TRBD2 (5 bases). The CDR3 is made up of 18 amino acids. V lost 4 bases to trimming and J lost 3 bases, with 22 bases between them. Germline V gene lookup returns CDR1 SEHNR and CDR2 FQNEAQ (reference sequence). This CDR3 reads CASSSTSGPFSSKNIQYF. The CDR3 nucleotides read TGTGCCAGCAGCTCCACGAGCGGACCATTTTCTAGCAAAAACATTCAGTACTTC.

This clonotype has just a few counts. The chain links TRBV4-1 to TRBJ2-7, with 9 bases fitting TRBD2. Germline values: CDR1 MGHRA, CDR2 YSYEKL. V gave up 3 bases and J gave up 3 bases; unmatched junction bases: 6. This CDR3 has 15 residues. The CDR3 region is CASSHRSGSGYEQYF. The DNA of the CDR3 is TGCGCCAGCAGCCACCGTAGCGGGAGCGGCTACGAGCAGTACTTC.

As DNA, the CDR3 is TGTGCCATCAGTGAGTCGGTCAGCGCACCCCTCCACTTT. Its protein is CAISESVSAPLHF. The chain joins TRBV10-3 to TRBJ1-6; D uncertain. Germline V gives CDR1 ENHRY, CDR2 SYGVKD. This CDR3 contains 13 residues. With 0 bases removed from V and 11 bases from J, the gap between germline ends came to 8 bases.

This clonotype has ten or more counts. J is TRBJ2-3 and V is TRBV19; TRBD1 or TRBD2 may be the D gene (6 bases each). This CDR3 spans 14 amino acids. V lost 4 bases and J 1 base, leaving 9 bases between the germline ends. Germline-derived CDR1 and CDR2 are LNHDA and SQIVND (reference sequence). CDR3 sequence (DNA): TGTGCCAGTAGTACGGGGGCAGGCACAGATACGCAGTATTTT. Its protein is CASSTGAGTDTQYF.

This clonotype showed up many times. V is TRBV6-6 and J is TRBJ1-5; 9 bases match TRBD1. Germline CDR1 is MNHNY and CDR2 is SVGAGI (reference sequence). The CDR3 covers 16 residues. V was pared by 6 bases and J by 6 bases, with 12 bases of the junction left unmatched. CDR3 amino acids: CASSGRDRAFGQPQHF. The CDR3 region has the DNA TGTGCCAGCAGCGGCCGGGACAGGGCGTTCGGTCAGCCCCAGCATTTT.

This clonotype was found many times. This chain links TRBV5-6 with TRBJ2-4; D may be TRBD2 (6 bases). The CDR3 sequence is 14 residues long. Germline V CDR1 and CDR2: SGHDT, YYEEEE. Trimming removed 1 base from V and 5 bases from J, with 10 bases in between. As DNA, the CDR3 is TGTGCCAGCAGCTTGTGGAGGGCGCAAAACATTCAGTACTTC. Translating it yields CASSLWRAQNIQYF.

This sequence joins TRBV6-5 and TRBJ2-7; weak D call: TRBD1 (5 bases). V was pared by 0 bases and J by 0 bases, with 12 bases between. The CDR3 totals 16 residues. Germline V CDR1 and CDR2: MNHEY, SVGAGI. The DNA for the CDR3 is TGTGCCAGCAGTTACTCGATTCTGGACAACTCCTACGAGCAGTACTTC. Its protein product is CASSYSILDNSYEQYF.

This clonotype has more than one count but fewer than ten. The V call is TRBV7-9, the J call TRBJ1-1, with D unresolved. Trimming cost V 1 base and J 4 bases, with 10 bases left between them. The germline V gene encodes CDR1 SEHNR and CDR2 FQNEAQ (reference sequence). This CDR3 spans 14 amino acids. The DNA for the CDR3 is TGTGCCAGCAGCTTAGTGATGGGGAGCACTGAAGCTTTCTTT. This sequence encodes CASSLVMGSTEAFF.

This rearrangement joins TRBV4-1 to TRBJ2-1; 10 bases are shared with TRBD2. CDR3 length equals 17 residues. The germline gives CDR1 MGHRA, CDR2 YSYEKL. Germline trimming cut 1 base from V and 8 bases from J; bases unmatched to any gene: 11. This CDR3 reads CASSQAYSGTSVDEQFF. CDR3 nucleotide sequence: TGCGCCAGCAGCCAAGCTTACTCCGGGACTAGCGTCGATGAGCAGTTCTTC.

The table lists this clonotype with many counts. The chain combines TRBV7-8 with TRBJ1-1; tentative D call: TRBD1 (6 bases). The CDR3 sequence is 13 residues long. The V gene's germline CDR1 is SGHVS and CDR2 FQNEAQ. With 6 bases removed from V and 4 bases from J, the gap between germline ends came to 12 bases. This CDR3 is CASSYTGRTEAFF. DNA of the CDR3: TGTGCCAGCAGTTATACAGGGCGCACTGAAGCTTTCTTT.

This clonotype was recorded a few times. The CDR3 protein is CASSRPPPGPYEQYF. The CDR3 coding sequence is TGTGCCAGCAGCCGCCCACCGCCGGGGCCGTACGAGCAGTACTTC. The genes are TRBV14 and TRBJ2-7; D may correspond to TRBD1 or TRBD2 (5 bases each). The germline gives CDR1 SGHDN, CDR2 FVKESK. The ends were cut back, 4 bases at V and 4 bases at J, with 17 bases in the middle. The CDR3 is 15 residues long.